A selection of T cell receptor beta chains follows, all from one sample in a study of blood T cell repertoires in COVID-19. Sequencing used immunoSEQ multiplex PCR; TCRdb keeps in-frame clones, though not all of them. Counted here are nearly 95,000 clones, around 87% occurring once; the ten biggest clones make up 7% to 9%. Sequenced material: peripheral blood. The receptors were gathered from a human donor with acute or convalescent COVID-19. The donor label of this sample is uncertain. Each CDR3 is given without its conserved first and last residue. The order of the fields is V gene, J gene, CDR3 protein.

V: TRBV2
J: TRBJ2-5
CDR3: ASTRTGETQY

V: TRBV30
J: TRBJ2-2
CDR3: ALTKQGPNTGELF

V: TRBV10-2
J: TRBJ1-1
CDR3: ASSPGNTEAF

V: TRBV7-3
J: TRBJ2-6
CDR3: ASRSDSGANVLT

V: TRBV28
J: TRBJ1-1
CDR3: ASSLWYNVNTEAF

V: TRBV19
J: TRBJ1-5
CDR3: ASSSGDRGFNQPQH

V: TRBV6-2/TRBV6-3
J: TRBJ2-5
CDR3: ASSYGLGETQY

V: TRBV27
J: TRBJ2-3
CDR3: ASSPSVARSTDTQY

V: TRBV19
J: TRBJ1-5
CDR3: ASSIGRGQQPQH

V: TRBV4-1
J: TRBJ1-3
CDR3: ASSGRGSLGNTIY

V: TRBV24-1
J: TRBJ1-2
CDR3: ATSGGVGYT

V: TRBV19
J: TRBJ2-2
CDR3: ASTDGGVAGELF

V: TRBV10-3
J: TRBJ2-2
CDR3: AISGVSGGLNTGELF

V: TRBV10-3
J: TRBJ1-2
CDR3: AYRTGGEHYGYT

V: TRBV10-3
J: TRBJ1-2
CDR3: AISELLRDRKNYGYT

V: TRBV30
J: TRBJ1-4
CDR3: AWSSRLLNSKNEKLF

V: TRBV19
J: TRBJ1-1
CDR3: ASNHRGYNTEAF

V: TRBV7-6
J: TRBJ2-5
CDR3: ASSLSETQY